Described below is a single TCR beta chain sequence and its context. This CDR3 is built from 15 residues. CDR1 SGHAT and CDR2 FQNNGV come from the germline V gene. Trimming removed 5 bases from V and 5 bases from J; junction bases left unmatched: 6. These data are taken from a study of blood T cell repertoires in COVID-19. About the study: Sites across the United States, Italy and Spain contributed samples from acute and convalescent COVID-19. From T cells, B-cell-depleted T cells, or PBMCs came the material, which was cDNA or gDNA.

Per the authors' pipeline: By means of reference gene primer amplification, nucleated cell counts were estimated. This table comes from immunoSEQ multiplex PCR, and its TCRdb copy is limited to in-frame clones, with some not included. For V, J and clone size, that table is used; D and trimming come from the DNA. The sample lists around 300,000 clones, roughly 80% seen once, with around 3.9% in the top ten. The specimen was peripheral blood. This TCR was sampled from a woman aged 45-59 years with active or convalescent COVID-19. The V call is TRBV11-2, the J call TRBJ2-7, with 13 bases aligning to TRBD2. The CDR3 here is CASSGTSGMYNEQYF. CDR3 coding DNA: TGTGCCAGCAGCGGGACTAGCGGGATGTATAACGAGCAGTACTTC.